One and the same sample provided the 25 T cell receptor beta chains below, sequenced in a study of human T cells and chemical hapten exposure. TCRdb called the RACE reads again in MiXCR, with one record for every CDR3 protein. The sample holds 80,000 to 95,000 distinct CDR3 sequences, 11% seen once. Time point specified: patch test 2, 6 weeks after DPC sensitization. The treatment denotes: therapeutic diphenylcyclopropenone sensitization with weekly scalp DPC. The source was whole blood, collected in connection with sensitization to the hapten diphenylcyclopropenone (DPC). These receptor sequences come from a man aged 18 to 29 with alopecia areata. Some clones in this sample may be carry-over from other donors' samples.

V usage is TRBV3-1 and J usage is TRBJ2-2; possibly TRBD2 for D (6 bases). This CDR3 has 14 amino acids. From germline, CDR1 is LGHDT and CDR2 YNNKEL (reference sequence). V was shortened by 0 bases and J by 5 bases, with 7 bases between the two germline ends. CDR3 sequence (DNA): TGTGCCAGCAGCCAAGACGGGGGAACCGGGGAGCTGTTTTTT. Protein product: CASSQDGGTGELFF.

Note on this clonotype: Being one base from a much bigger clone, this may be a read error. This chain uses TRBV29-1 with TRBJ2-5; 8 nucleotides align to TRBD1. Germline lookup yields CDR1 SQVTM and CDR2 ANQGSEA. The CDR3 covers 14 residues. After removal of 2 bases from V and 5 bases from J, the junction contained 7 bases not matched to a gene. The CDR3 DNA reads as TGCAGCGTTGAATCGGACAGGGAGCGGGAGACCCAGTACTTC. As protein: CSVESDRERETQYF. Full variable domain (outside the CDR3, taken from reference TRBV29-1 and TRBJ2-5): SAVISQKPSRDICQRGTSLTIQCQVDSQVTMMFWYRQQPGQSLTLIATANQGSEATYESGFVIDKFPISRPNLTFSTLTVSNMSPEDSSIYLCSVESDRERETQYFGPGTRLLVL.

This clonotype has only a few counts. The chain couples TRBV27 to TRBJ1-5; D remains ambiguous. Per the germline V gene, CDR1 is MNHEY and CDR2 is SMNVEV (reference sequence). CDR3 length: 15 residues. The V end lost 5 bases, the J end lost 0 bases, and 11 bases lay between the germline ends. CDR3 in DNA: TGTGCCAGCAGTAAAAACATGGCTAGCAATCAGCCCCAGCATTTT. This encodes CASSKNMASNQPQHF.

This clonotype showed up just a few times. The V call is TRBV9, the J call TRBJ1-6; 8 nucleotides line up with TRBD1. The CDR3 is 15 residues long. Germline V gives CDR1 SGDLS, CDR2 YYNGEE. V shed 3 bases and J 4 bases; nucleotides not matched to a gene: 3. CDR3 region: CASSARTGYNSPLHF. DNA of the CDR3: TGTGCCAGCAGCGCACGGACAGGGTATAATTCACCCCTCCACTTT.

The gene calls are TRBV2 and TRBJ1-6, with a possible D match to TRBD1 (6 bases). The V end was cut by 1 base, the J end by 1 base, with 14 bases between. Germline V gene sequence: CDR1 SNHLY, CDR2 FYNNEI. There are 18 residues in the CDR3. The CDR3 here is CASSEGRGQGSYNSPLHF. The CDR3 DNA reads as TGTGCCAGCAGTGAAGGGCGGGGGCAGGGATCCTATAATTCACCCCTCCACTTT.

The chain joins TRBV7-9 to TRBJ2-7; TRBD1 is a possible D gene (6 bases). The germline V gene encodes CDR1 SEHNR and CDR2 FQNEAQ (reference sequence). With 1 base removed from V and 2 bases from J, the gap between germline ends came to 9 bases. The CDR3 loop spans 14 amino acids. CDR3 nucleotides: TGTGCCAGCAGCTTAGGGGGGCCCACCTACGAGCAGTACTTC. Protein: CASSLGGPTYEQYF.

Ten or more counts support this clonotype. This rearrangement joins TRBV3-1 to TRBJ1-3; D gene uncertain. V was shortened by 1 base and J by 11 bases, with 9 bases between the two germline ends. CDR1 and CDR2 from the germline V gene are LGHDT and YNNKEL (reference sequence). This CDR3 comprises 12 residues. CDR3 region: CASSQGIPSIYF. The CDR3 DNA reads TGTGCCAGCAGCCAAGGGATCCCGTCCATATATTTT.

This clonotype was observed a few times. This chain links TRBV14 with TRBJ2-3; D is possibly TRBD2 (6 bases). CDR1 is SGHDN and CDR2 is FVKESK in the germline V gene. This CDR3 contains 13 residues. The V gene lost 4 bases and the J gene lost 6 bases, with 11 bases spanning the gap. The chain's CDR3 is CASSPLASDTQYF. DNA of the CDR3: TGTGCCAGCAGCCCGCTAGCGTCGGATACGCAGTATTTT.

In this sample, this clonotype turned up a few times. DNA of the CDR3: TGCAGTGCTAGAGGACAGCTCACCCAAGAGACCCAGTACTTC. As protein: CSARGQLTQETQYF. The V gene is TRBV20-1, the J gene TRBJ2-5, with D possibly being TRBD1 (5 bases). The CDR3 consists of 14 residues. Deletions cut 1 base from V and 1 base from J, with 10 bases between. Germline-derived CDR1 and CDR2 are DFQATT and SNEGSKA (reference sequence).

This clonotype came up many times. The rearrangement joins TRBV29-1 to TRBJ1-4; possible D gene TRBD1, 5 bases. The length of the CDR3 is 14 residues. The germline V gene has CDR1 SQVTM and CDR2 ANQGSEA. Trimming removed 5 bases at V and 6 bases at J, with 16 bases between. Written as DNA, the CDR3 is TGCAGCGTTAAAAAACGCGGGACCCATGAAAAACTGTTTTTT. This encodes CSVKKRGTHEKLFF.

This clonotype was counted ten times or more. V usage is TRBV3-1 and J usage is TRBJ1-5; D gene uncertain. The length of the CDR3 is 14 residues. The germline gives CDR1 LGHDT, CDR2 YNNKEL (reference sequence). V lost 0 bases and J 6 bases, leaving 9 bases between the germline ends. CDR3 sequence (DNA): TGTGCCAGCAGCCAAGAAGCGAGTGGTCAGCCCCAGCATTTT. Amino acids: CASSQEASGQPQHF.

This clonotype was seen at least ten times. The chain recombines TRBV5-1 with TRBJ2-6; no reliable D call. The V gene's germline CDR1 is SGHRS and CDR2 YFSETQ. The V and J ends lost 0 bases and 0 bases respectively, with 10 bases between them. The CDR3 consists of 17 residues. This CDR3 reads CASSLGGRSSGANVLTF. For the CDR3, the DNA is TGCGCCAGCAGCTTGGGAGGACGGTCCTCTGGGGCCAACGTCCTGACTTTC.

In this sample, this clonotype turned up many times. This rearrangement joins TRBV7-6 to TRBJ1-6; D uncertain. Per germline, CDR1 SGHVS and CDR2 FNYEAQ. V was trimmed by 1 base and J by 7 bases, leaving 14 bases between them. The CDR3 has 16 amino acids. The CDR3, as DNA: TGTGCCAGCAGCTTAGGCATGGGGAATTCCAATTCACCCCTCCACTTT. This encodes CASSLGMGNSNSPLHF.

The chain recombines TRBV3-1 with TRBJ1-1, with D unresolved. The CDR3 is made up of 15 amino acids. Germline V gives CDR1 LGHDT, CDR2 YNNKEL (reference sequence). The V and J ends lost 3 bases and 4 bases respectively, with 15 bases between them. The CDR3 loop is CASSQLILGGTEAFF. CDR3 bases: TGTGCCAGCAGCCAGTTAATTTTAGGTGGCACTGAAGCTTTCTTT.

This clonotype was picked up many times. The chain links TRBV11-2 to TRBJ2-3; 7 bases are shared with TRBD2. V gave up 6 bases and J gave up 2 bases; unmatched junction bases: 8. This CDR3 is 15 amino acids long. Germline V gene lookup returns CDR1 SGHAT and CDR2 FQNNGV. The CDR3 protein is CASRKLAFYTDTQYF. The CDR3 DNA reads as TGTGCCAGCAGGAAACTAGCGTTCTACACAGATACGCAGTATTTT.

This clonotype was seen at least ten times. The chain employs TRBV10-2 and TRBJ1-2; D ambiguous. Trimming removed 6 bases at V and 3 bases at J, with 14 bases between. The CDR3 loop spans 14 amino acids. Germline values: CDR1 WSHSY, CDR2 SAAADI. The DNA of the CDR3 is TGCGCCAGCAGCGTGAAGAGGCAGGACTATGGCTACACCTTC. Translation gives CASSVKRQDYGYTF.

The chain carries TRBV27 and TRBJ2-3; 15 nucleotides match TRBD2. Germline V gene sequence: CDR1 MNHEY, CDR2 SMNVEV (reference sequence). The CDR3 contains 21 residues. Germline trimming cut 2 bases from V and 0 bases from J; bases unmatched to any gene: 12. This CDR3 is CASSLGLAGGTTSLSTDTQYF. Here the CDR3 DNA reads TGTGCCAGCAGTTTAGGACTAGCGGGGGGGACAACGAGCCTTAGCACAGATACGCAGTATTTT.

This clonotype was observed many times. This sequence joins TRBV18 and TRBJ1-1; the D is unclear. The germline gives CDR1 KGHSH, CDR2 LQKENI. V was trimmed by 3 bases and J by 11 bases, leaving 13 bases between them. CDR3 length: 12 residues. CDR3 residues: CASSPLSVGAFF. DNA of the CDR3: TGTGCCAGCTCACCGTTGTCCGTAGGGGCTTTCTTT.

There are a few counts of this clonotype. The chain couples TRBV7-6 to TRBJ2-1; 7 bases match TRBD1. V shed 6 bases and J 1 base; nucleotides not matched to a gene: 12. The length of the CDR3 is 17 residues. From germline, CDR1 is SGHVS and CDR2 FNYEAQ. The CDR3 DNA sequence: TGTGCCAGCAGGCCGAGTTTAGGGGGCATGTCCTACAATGAGCAGTTCTTC. This codes for CASRPSLGGMSYNEQFF.

This clonotype was detected a few times. The chain employs TRBV3-2 and TRBJ1-6; the table gives TRBD1 as D, unverified against the DNA. TRBV3-2 is recorded as a pseudogene. This CDR3 has 18 residues. The chain's CDR3 is CASSQDYRTGERNSPLHF. CDR3 sequence (DNA): TGTGCCAGCAGCCAAGATTACAGGACAGGGGAGCGTAATTCACCCCTCCACTTT.

This clonotype turned up a few times. The CDR3, as DNA: TGCGCCAGCAGCTTAAATAGTGTGAGGGGACAATCAGCTTTCTTT. It yields the protein CASSLNSVRGQSAFF. This rearrangement joins TRBV5-1 to TRBJ1-1; possible D gene TRBD1, 6 bases. CDR3 size: 15 residues. V was cut by 2 bases and J by 10 bases, with 21 bases left in between. Per the germline V gene, CDR1 is SGHRS and CDR2 is YFSETQ.

The rearrangement uses TRBV27 and TRBJ2-7; D is ambiguous. The CDR3 consists of 14 residues. Between the trimmed V and J ends, which lost 6 bases and 5 bases, there was a span of 17 bases. Germline V lookup: CDR1 MNHEY, CDR2 SMNVEV (reference sequence). The CDR3 region is CASSLSQPGDEQYF. The CDR3 DNA sequence: TGTGCCAGCAGCCTGTCTCAACCGGGCGACGAGCAGTACTTC.

The chain links TRBV9 to TRBJ2-1, with TRBD2 as a possible D gene (7 bases). The germline gives CDR1 SGDLS, CDR2 YYNGEE. Between the trimmed V and J ends, which lost 1 base and 2 bases, there was a span of 10 bases. The CDR3 is 15 amino acids. DNA for the CDR3: TGTGCCAGCAGCGTACGGGGGGCGCCCTACAATGAGCAGTTCTTC. It is translated as CASSVRGAPYNEQFF. The variable domain in full, with the rest retrieved from reference TRBV9 and TRBJ2-1, is DSGVTQTPKHLITATGQRVTLRCSPRSGDLSVYWYQQSLDQGLQFLIQYYNGEERAKGNILERFSAQQFPDLHSELNLSSLELGDSALYFCASSVRGAPYNEQFFGPGTRLTVL.

This clonotype was found a few times. The V and J genes are TRBV10-3 and TRBJ1-6; D unresolved. There are 14 residues in the CDR3. Germline V gene sequence: CDR1 ENHRY, CDR2 SYGVKD. V shed 5 bases and J shed 4 bases, with 9 bases lying between them. The chain's CDR3 is CAISTDSYNSPLHF. Here the CDR3 DNA reads TGTGCCATCAGTACAGACTCTTATAATTCACCCCTCCACTTT.

This clonotype was observed at least ten times. This chain joins TRBV11-2 and TRBJ2-3, with TRBD2 as a possible D gene (6 bases). V was clipped by 0 bases and J by 5 bases, with 15 bases between them. This CDR3 region has 16 residues. Germline lookup yields CDR1 SGHAT and CDR2 FQNNGV. Here the CDR3 DNA reads TGTGCCAGCAGCTTAGACTCAGGACTAACGGGAGATACGCAGTATTTT. Protein: CASSLDSGLTGDTQYF.